The 26 T cell receptor beta chains given below trace back to one sample, sequenced in a study of PD-1 blockade in classical Hodgkin lymphoma (dated by TCRdb to the early 2020s). Libraries were prepared through the immunoSEQ multiplex PCR assay. What TCRdb holds here is the immuneACCESS table cut down to in-frame rearrangements. Part of the clones is not present; checked against another copy, under half of the missing clones reflect an unresolved V gene, and the others are unexplained. The sample contains 40,000 to 45,000 clones, 69% of them found a single time. The top ten clones comprise approximately 2.4% of the sample. The sample's time point label is to be understood as: cycle 4 day 1 (C4D1), after six to seven weeks of nivolumab. Relapse after autologous stem cell transplantation had occurred in all trial patients, and cohorts A, B and C were distinguished by prior brentuximab vedotin exposure.

This specimen consisted of peripheral blood mononuclear cells (PBMCs), obtained before the fourth cycle of nivolumab. Every receptor here comes from a human donor with classical Hodgkin lymphoma.

This clone has ten or more counts. The chain couples TRBV7-9 to TRBJ2-1; 8 bases line up with TRBD1. V lost 8 bases, J lost 4 bases, and 7 bases stayed unmatched. The CDR3 spans 14 residues. Germline lookup yields CDR1 SEHNR and CDR2 FQNEAQ (reference sequence). The CDR3 loop is CASVKQGGYNEQFF. In nucleotides, the CDR3 is TGTGCCAGCGTGAAACAGGGGGGATACAATGAGCAGTTCTTC.

CDR3 residues: CASSSGMGLLYEQYF. The CDR3 DNA follows: TGTGCCAGCAGCTCAGGGATGGGTCTTTTGTACGAGCAGTACTTC. The genes are TRBV7-9 and TRBJ2-7, with D perhaps TRBD1 (5 bases). CDR1 and CDR2 from the germline V gene are SEHNR and FQNEAQ (reference sequence). The CDR3 sequence is 15 residues long. V was shortened by 4 bases and J by 4 bases, with 17 bases between the two germline ends.

The V and J genes are TRBV6-5 and TRBJ1-1; D is unresolved. The CDR3 is made up of 12 amino acids. The V gene's germline CDR1 is MNHEY and CDR2 SVGAGI. In DNA form, the CDR3 reads TGTGCAGCAGGACGGATGACCACTGAAGCTTTCTTT. Its protein is CAAGRMTTEAFF.

The chain combines TRBV19 with TRBJ1-5, with a possible D match to TRBD1 (6 bases). Deletions cut 8 bases from V and 1 base from J, with 12 bases between. CDR1 is LNHDA and CDR2 is SQIVND in the germline V gene (reference sequence). CDR3 length: 14 amino acids. The CDR3 DNA is TGTGCCAGTTGGTTTCAGGGGAGCAATCAGCCCCAGCATTTT. It translates to CASWFQGSNQPQHF.

The sample holds a few counts of this clone. The CDR3 DNA follows: TGTGCCTGGAGTTCCGGGTGGACTGAAGCTTTCTTT. It yields the protein CAWSSGWTEAFF. This chain uses TRBV30 with TRBJ1-1; D uncertain. Trimming shortened V by 2 bases and J by 5 bases, and 9 bases separated the two germline ends. Germline CDR1 and CDR2: GTSNPN and SVGIG (reference sequence). This CDR3 has 12 amino acids.

This clone has only one observation. CDR3 coding DNA: TGTGCCAGCAGTTACGACAGCTTCGGGGCCAACGTCCTGACTTTC. Translating gives CASSYDSFGANVLTF. This chain links TRBV6-5 with TRBJ2-6; D is possibly TRBD1 (5 bases). The CDR3 length is 15 residues. Germline CDR1 MNHEY, CDR2 SVGAGI. With 2 bases removed from V and 4 bases from J, the gap between germline ends came to 9 bases.

The chain recombines TRBV27 with TRBJ2-1; no reliable D call. The V gene lost 3 bases and the J gene lost 0 bases, with 3 bases spanning the gap. The CDR3 has 13 amino acids. Per germline, CDR1 MNHEY and CDR2 SMNVEV (reference sequence). CDR3 in DNA: TGTGCCAGCAGTTTTGACTCCTACAATGAGCAGTTCTTC. Amino acid sequence: CASSFDSYNEQFF.

This chain uses TRBV2 with TRBJ2-3; 9 nucleotides match TRBD2. Germline CDR1 SNHLY, CDR2 FYNNEI. This CDR3 spans 15 amino acids. V shed 4 bases, J shed 5 bases, and the junction held 7 bases outside the gene matches. The CDR3 is CASSVGRGGLDTQYF. In nucleotides, the CDR3 is TGTGCCAGCAGTGTCGGGCGGGGGGGCCTAGATACGCAGTATTTT.

This clone was detected once. The genes are TRBV5-4 and TRBJ1-2; 8 bases fit TRBD1. The germline CDR1 and CDR2 sequences are SGHNT and YYREEE (reference sequence). V was pared by 5 bases and J by 5 bases, with 5 bases of the junction left unmatched. CDR3 length: 13 amino acids. The CDR3 nucleotides are TGTGCCAGCAGATATACAGGGGGGTATGGCTACACCTTC. Translating gives CASRYTGGYGYTF.

This clone was counted between two and nine times. This chain uses TRBV5-1 with TRBJ2-7, with D possibly TRBD2 on 6 matching bases. Trimming cost V 0 bases and J 2 bases, with 15 bases left between them. Germline V gene data show CDR1 as SGHRS and CDR2 as YFSETQ. The CDR3 runs to 16 residues. The CDR3 DNA reads TGCGCCAGCAGCTTGGTTGGCAGGGAGGTTGCCTACGAGCAGTACTTC. It translates to CASSLVGREVAYEQYF.

This clone has just a few counts. The chain joins TRBV4-1 to TRBJ1-1; D uncertain. The CDR3 contains 12 residues. Germline V lookup: CDR1 MGHRA, CDR2 YSYEKL. Trimming pared 1 base from V and 8 bases from J, leaving 8 bases between. The CDR3 here is CASSQGRQEAFF. The CDR3 DNA reads as TGCGCCAGCAGCCAAGGTCGGCAAGAAGCTTTCTTT.

As concerns this clone: Other nucleotide sequences in the sample specify the same CDR3. The chain uses TRBV19 and TRBJ2-5, with 7 bases matching TRBD1. Germline V gene data show CDR1 as LNHDA and CDR2 as SQIVND (reference sequence). The CDR3 has 14 amino acids. The junction had 5 bases not matched to a gene; V was cut back by 1 base and J by 6 bases. The CDR3 loop reads CASSIGDSPKTQYF. The CDR3 nucleotides are TGTGCCAGTAGTATAGGGGACAGTCCCAAGACCCAGTACTTC.

The chain is built from TRBV6-5 and TRBJ2-7; D gene ambiguous. V lost 4 bases, J lost 2 bases, and 9 bases lay in between. The CDR3 runs 13 residues. The germline gives CDR1 MNHEY, CDR2 SVGAGI. CDR3: CASSLQMTYEQYF. The CDR3 nucleotides read TGTGCCAGCAGTTTGCAGATGACCTACGAGCAGTACTTC.

The chain employs TRBV19 and TRBJ2-7, with TRBD2 matching 9 bases. The CDR3 extends over 16 amino acids. Germline V gene sequence: CDR1 LNHDA, CDR2 SQIVND (reference sequence). The V gene end was trimmed by 0 bases and the J gene end by 5 bases; junction bases not matched to a gene: 8. The CDR3 sequence: CASSIDYGTSFNEQYF. The CDR3 DNA sequence: TGTGCCAGTAGTATAGACTACGGGACTAGCTTCAACGAGCAGTACTTC. Combining the CDR3 with reference TRBV19 and TRBJ2-7 gives the whole variable domain DGGITQSPKYLFRKEGQNVTLSCEQNLNHDAMYWYRQDPGQGLRLIYYSQIVNDFQKGDIAEGYSVSREKKESFPLTVTSAQKNPTAFYLCASSIDYGTSFNEQYFGPGTRLTVT.

The V gene is TRBV6-5, the J gene TRBJ2-2, with a possible D match to TRBD1 (8 bases). The germline V gene encodes CDR1 MNHEY and CDR2 SVGAGI. V lost 6 bases, J lost 5 bases, and 13 bases lay in between. This CDR3 region has 14 residues. The CDR3: CASRTGGGTGELFF. The CDR3 bases are TGTGCCAGCAGAACAGGGGGAGGGACCGGGGAGCTGTTTTTT.

This clone was seen more than once but under ten times. The chain employs TRBV7-6 and TRBJ1-4, with a tentative D call TRBD1 (6 bases). Trimming left V 5 bases short and J 3 bases short, with 10 bases between. The CDR3 runs to 14 residues. Per germline, CDR1 SGHVS and CDR2 FNYEAQ. CDR3 sequence (DNA): TGTGCCAGCAGCCACAGGGAGTCTAATGAAAAACTGTTTTTT. It yields the protein CASSHRESNEKLFF.

The rearrangement joins TRBV15 to TRBJ2-3, with 14 bases lining up with TRBD2. CDR1 and CDR2 from the germline V gene are LNHNV and YYDKDF (reference sequence). Trimming at V came to 1 base and at J to 9 bases, leaving 6 bases not matched to a gene. The CDR3 is 16 residues long. CDR3 nucleotide sequence: TGTGCCACCAGCAGAGTGACTAGCGGGGGGGCCTGGACGCAGTATTTT. It specifies CATSRVTSGGAWTQYF.

The CDR3 sequence: CASGRFGNQPQHF. The CDR3 DNA is TGTGCCAGCGGAAGATTCGGAAATCAGCCCCAGCATTTT. The chain links TRBV6-5 to TRBJ1-5; D not resolved. CDR3 length equals 13 residues. Germline V lookup: CDR1 MNHEY, CDR2 SVGAGI. V lost 8 bases to trimming and J lost 4 bases, with 12 bases between them.

This sequence joins TRBV7-4 and TRBJ1-5; D call uncertain. This CDR3 has 13 amino acids. The V gene lost 5 bases and the J gene lost 5 bases, with 10 bases spanning the gap. The germline CDR1 and CDR2 sequences are SGHVT and SQSDAQ. CDR3 amino acids: CASSRYTDQPQHF. CDR3 coding DNA: TGTGCCAGCAGCCGATACACCGATCAGCCCCAGCATTTT.

The V and J genes are TRBV5-1 and TRBJ2-3, with unresolved D. Trimming shortened V by 0 bases and J by 2 bases, and 10 bases separated the two germline ends. Germline assignment: CDR1 SGHRS and CDR2 YFSETQ. The CDR3 contains 15 residues. The CDR3 loop reads CASSLGGVNTDTQYF. In nucleotides, the CDR3 is TGCGCCAGCAGCTTGGGTGGGGTCAACACAGATACGCAGTATTTT.

The CDR3 bases are TGTGCCAGTAGTATCTCTTGGGGTGACAATGAGCAGTTCTTC. Protein product: CASSISWGDNEQFF. The V and J genes are TRBV19 and TRBJ2-1; D gene ambiguous. CDR1 and CDR2 from the germline V gene are LNHDA and SQIVND (reference sequence). The V end was cut by 3 bases, the J end by 5 bases, with 11 bases between. This CDR3 comprises 14 residues.

This clone appeared a few times. The chain carries TRBV29-1 and TRBJ1-4; D is unclear. Trimming removed 4 bases from V and 4 bases from J, with 4 bases in between. The germline V gene encodes CDR1 SQVTM and CDR2 ANQGSEA. The CDR3 has 11 residues. CDR3 sequence reads: CSVGGNEKLFF. The CDR3 DNA sequence: TGCAGCGTTGGAGGTAATGAAAAACTGTTTTTT.

This clone has just a few counts. The V and J genes are TRBV7-6 and TRBJ2-7, with TRBD1 matching 8 bases. The CDR3 consists of 15 residues. V shed 5 bases and J 7 bases; nucleotides not matched to a gene: 13. Per the germline V gene, CDR1 is SGHVS and CDR2 is FNYEAQ. DNA of the CDR3: TGTGCCAGCAGCCCCCGGGGGCAGGGGGCGAGGGAGCAGTACTTC. Its protein product is CASSPRGQGAREQYF.

The J gene is TRBJ2-5, the V gene TRBV29-1, with 10 nucleotides matching TRBD1. The V gene's germline CDR1 is SQVTM and CDR2 ANQGSEA. CDR3 size: 12 residues. CDR3 loop: CSQGTGEETQYF. The CDR3 coding sequence is TGCAGTCAGGGGACAGGGGAAGAGACCCAGTACTTC. The variable domain in full, with the rest retrieved from reference TRBV29-1 and TRBJ2-5, is SAVISQKPSRDICQRGTSLTIQCQVDSQVTMMFWYRQQPGQSLTLIATANQGSEATYESGFVIDKFPISRPNLTFSTLTVSNMSPEDSSIYLCSQGTGEETQYFGPGTRLLVL.

The rearrangement links TRBV28 to TRBJ1-2; no clear D. The CDR3 length is 13 residues. The germline gives CDR1 MDHEN, CDR2 SYDVKM. V gave up 6 bases and J gave up 5 bases, with 13 bases separating them. DNA of the CDR3: TGTGCCAGCAGGGGTGGATCCCGGTATGGCTACACCTTC. It codes for CASRGGSRYGYTF.

This chain links TRBV5-1 with TRBJ1-3; D ambiguous. The length of the CDR3 is 17 residues. Trimming left V 0 bases short and J 0 bases short, with 13 bases between. Germline loops: CDR1 SGHRS, CDR2 YFSETQ. The CDR3 loop reads CASSLEGSADSGNTIYF. The CDR3 region has the DNA TGCGCCAGCAGCTTGGAGGGCAGTGCCGACTCTGGAAACACCATATATTTT.